This TCR beta chain was captured by sequencing in a study of beta chain features in type 1 diabetes. Study-level background: Cells sorted and examined across all samples totaled roughly 100,000,000.

About this clone: The target antigen is unknown.

General study results and limits: Patients with Type 1 diabetes showed moderately but significantly shorter TCRB CDR3s in all four CD4+ subsets.

Sorting of CD4+ naive, central memory, regulatory and stem cell-like memory cells was performed via CD45RO/CCR7/CD25/CD127/CD95/CD27. Every bit of the isolated RNA underwent reverse transcription, so sequencing read expressed TCRB transcripts. Assay: immunoSEQ multiplex PCR; the TCRdb copy retains only in-frame clones and omits some. The table records about 240,000 clones, roughly 14% of them present only once. V lost 0 bases to trimming and J lost 4 bases, with 15 bases between them. There are 16 residues in the CDR3. Germline values: CDR1 SGHTA, CDR2 FQGNSA. The rearrangement uses TRBV7-2 and TRBJ1-1, with D possibly TRBD1 on 6 matching bases. The sequence derives from a man aged 25-45 years with type 1 diabetes. Sequencing input: naive CD4+ T cells from blood. Written as DNA, the CDR3 is TGTGCCAGCAGCTTAGCGGGGGCAGGGACCGGCACTGAAGCTTTCTTT. This codes for CASSLAGAGTGTEAFF.